The entry below gives a single T cell receptor beta chain sequence along with its context. These data come from a study of tumor-infiltrating lymphocytes in localized non-small cell lung cancer. Per germline, CDR1 MNHNY and CDR2 SVGAGI (reference sequence). The V gene lost 0 bases and the J gene lost 15 bases, with 12 bases spanning the gap. CDR3 length: 12 amino acids. Sequencing used immunoSEQ multiplex PCR; TCRdb keeps in-frame clones, though not all of them. The sample lists roughly 25,000 clones; just under 70% were seen once. The sequence was obtained from a human donor with non-small cell lung cancer. The source material was lung tumor tissue. This sequence joins TRBV6-6 and TRBJ1-5; D is unclear. CDR3 protein: CASSYSTAIGHF. CDR3 coding DNA: TGTGCCAGCAGTTACTCTACGGCCATAGGGCATTTT.